These 32 T cell receptor beta chains originate from one sample sequenced in a study of control samples from healthy donors and cancer patients (dated by TCRdb to the early 2020s). The library relied on the immunoSEQ multiplex PCR assay. TCRdb retrieved this table from immuneACCESS and kept in-frame rearrangements only. Not all clones are present; in checked studies, unresolved V genes account for under half, and no reason is known for the remainder. The sample data list approximately 140,000 clones, and about 89% of these were observed just once. The ten top clones hold about 7.6% of the sample. Sequenced input: blood. The receptors here all came from a man in his late teens or twenties in good health.

Regarding this clone: Because it lacks the conserved phenylalanine or tryptophan at the end, this CDR3 is likely a read error. No DNA is shown, since the ends of the CDR3 on it are uncertain; the CDR3 is the one TCRdb lists. The CDR3 sequence: CASSLRRNIYVY. This chain joins TRBV11-3 and TRBJ1-4. Germline loops: CDR1 SGHNT, CDR2 YENEEA. The CDR3 is 12 amino acids in total, end residues counted.

The chain couples TRBV15 to TRBJ2-7; D call uncertain. The CDR3 has 12 amino acids. CDR1 is LNHNV and CDR2 is YYDKDF in the germline V gene (reference sequence). The germline V and J ends were trimmed by 0 bases and 7 bases, with 7 bases remaining between them. CDR3 in DNA: TGTGCCACCAGCAGAGATGAACGGGAGCAGTACTTC. This codes for CATSRDEREQYF.

The chain carries TRBV4-1 and TRBJ2-3; 12 nucleotides line up with TRBD2. V dropped 5 bases and J dropped 0; count of bases not matched to a gene: 9. This CDR3 contains 18 residues. CDR1 and CDR2 from the germline V gene are MGHRA and YSYEKL. The CDR3 DNA reads as TGCGCCAGCAGCTCAACCCTTGGACTAGCGGGGAGCACAGATACGCAGTATTTT. It translates to CASSSTLGLAGSTDTQYF.

Notes on this clone: This same CDR3 is encoded by further DNA sequences in the sample. This rearrangement joins TRBV28 to TRBJ1-2, with a tentative D call TRBD1 (6 bases). The CDR3 is made up of 13 amino acids. CDR1 is MDHEN and CDR2 is SYDVKM in the germline V gene. V was clipped by 3 bases and J by 1 base, with 6 bases between them. CDR3 bases: TGTGCCAGCAGTTTCAGGGGTAACTATGGCTACACCTTC. Translated, it gives CASSFRGNYGYTF.

CDR3 nucleotide sequence: TGTGCCAGCAACCCCGGAAACACCGGGGAGCTGTTTTTT. Amino acid sequence: CASNPGNTGELFF. V gene TRBV27 combines with J gene TRBJ2-2, with D uncertain. There are 13 residues in the CDR3. Germline CDR1 MNHEY, CDR2 SMNVEV (reference sequence). V lost 7 bases, J lost 2 bases, and 8 bases lay in between.

This sequence joins TRBV5-1 and TRBJ2-5; D unclear. CDR1 and CDR2 from the germline V gene are SGHRS and YFSETQ. This CDR3 has 13 residues. The germline V and J ends were trimmed by 1 base and 3 bases, with 7 bases remaining between them. The CDR3 here is CASSLPSEETQYF. For the CDR3, the DNA is TGCGCCAGCAGCTTGCCTAGTGAAGAGACCCAGTACTTC. The complete variable domain, with remaining parts taken from reference TRBV5-1 and TRBJ2-5, reads KAGVTQTPRYLIKTRGQQVTLSCSPISGHRSVSWYQQTPGQGLQFLFEYFSETQRNKGNFPGRFSGRQFSNSRSEMNVSTLELGDSALYLCASSLPSEETQYFGPGTRLLVL.

CDR3 bases: TGTGCCAGCAGAGGGAGCGGGGGAGTCTCCTACGAGCAGTACTTC. Protein product: CASRGSGGVSYEQYF. The V call is TRBV2, the J call TRBJ2-7; 8 bases are a match to TRBD2. CDR1 is SNHLY, CDR2 FYNNEI, per germline. Losses at the gene ends were 6 bases for V and 0 bases for J; bases not matched to a gene: 7. This CDR3 is built from 15 residues. Variable domain in full (rest from reference TRBV2 and TRBJ2-7): EPEVTQTPSHQVTQMGQEVILRCVPISNHLYFYWYRQILGQKVEFLVSFYNNEISEKSEIFDDQFSVERPDGSNFTLKIRSTKLEDSAMYFCASRGSGGVSYEQYFGPGTRLTVT.

This clone was seen just once. V usage is TRBV7-3 and J usage is TRBJ2-7, with D tentatively TRBD2 (6 bases). Germline assignment: CDR1 SGHTA and CDR2 FQGTGA. This CDR3 is built from 15 residues. Trimming took 0 bases from V and 0 from J, leaving 9 bases between them. The CDR3 bases are TGTGCCAGCAGCTTAACGGCGGGGAGCTCCTACGAGCAGTACTTC. It specifies CASSLTAGSSYEQYF.

The chain links TRBV19 to TRBJ1-6, with a tentative D call TRBD1 (5 bases). The germline V and J ends were trimmed by 6 bases and 0 bases, with 6 bases remaining between them. This CDR3 contains 14 residues. Germline CDR1 and CDR2: LNHDA and SQIVND (reference sequence). As DNA, the CDR3 is TGTGCCAGTAGCAGGGACTCCTATAATTCACCCCTCCACTTT. This encodes CASSRDSYNSPLHF.

This chain uses TRBV2 with TRBJ2-6; 12 nucleotides agree with TRBD2. Germline values: CDR1 SNHLY, CDR2 FYNNEI. There are 18 residues in the CDR3. The junction had 8 bases not matched to a gene; V was cut back by 4 bases and J by 4 bases. The CDR3 sequence: CASSGLAGASGGANVLTF. The CDR3 coding sequence is TGTGCCAGCAGTGGACTAGCGGGGGCCTCCGGGGGGGCCAACGTCCTGACTTTC.

The chain couples TRBV5-1 to TRBJ1-1; tentative D call: TRBD1 (6 bases). Per the germline V gene, CDR1 is SGHRS and CDR2 is YFSETQ. The CDR3 runs 15 residues. Trimming took off 0 bases at V and 4 bases at J, with 13 bases between the two ends. The CDR3 protein is CASSLEPGVGTEAFF. As DNA, the CDR3 is TGCGCCAGCAGCTTGGAACCAGGGGTTGGCACTGAAGCTTTCTTT.

The CDR3 protein is CASSQQGYGANVLTF. For the CDR3, the DNA is TGTGCCAGCAGCCAGCAGGGTTATGGGGCCAACGTCCTGACTTTC. The rearrangement links TRBV7-2 to TRBJ2-6; possible D gene TRBD1, 5 bases. Germline CDR1 and CDR2: SGHTA and FQGNSA. The CDR3 runs to 15 residues. V lost 5 bases, J lost 3 bases, and 11 bases lay in between.

This clone was detected a few times. The chain employs TRBV5-1 and TRBJ2-2; D call uncertain. The V end was cut by 0 bases, the J end by 2 bases, with 8 bases between. This CDR3 region has 15 residues. CDR1 SGHRS and CDR2 YFSETQ come from the germline V gene. CDR3 loop: CASSLDGKNTGELFF. The DNA of the CDR3 is TGCGCCAGCAGCTTGGACGGAAAAAACACCGGGGAGCTGTTTTTT.

The table lists this clone with a count of one. V gene TRBV19 combines with J gene TRBJ2-7, with 10 bases aligning to TRBD1. This CDR3 has 13 residues. CDR1 LNHDA and CDR2 SQIVND come from the germline V gene (reference sequence). V was clipped by 5 bases and J by 2 bases; unmatched bases: 0. CDR3 sequence: CASSGTGAYEQYF. The CDR3 DNA reads TGTGCCAGTAGTGGGACAGGGGCCTACGAGCAGTACTTC.

This clone was counted only a few times. V is TRBV4-2 and J is TRBJ2-7; the D gene could be TRBD1 or TRBD2 (5 bases each). V lost 1 base and J lost 5, with 9 bases in between. The germline V gene encodes CDR1 LGHNA and CDR2 YNFKEQ. This CDR3 has 13 residues. CDR3 amino acids: CASSQVGGDEQYF. The CDR3 nucleotides are TGTGCCAGCAGCCAAGTTGGGGGTGACGAGCAGTACTTC.

A few counts support this clone. The V call is TRBV5-1, the J call TRBJ1-4; 10 nucleotides match TRBD1. V trimming: 4 bases; J trimming: 11 bases; junction bases outside the gene matches: 14. Looked up from germline, CDR1 is SGHRS and CDR2 is YFSETQ. The CDR3 totals 16 residues. The DNA of the CDR3 is TGCGCCAGCAGCCCAGCCTCCGGGACAGGGGTGAAGAAACTGTTTTTT. This sequence encodes CASSPASGTGVKKLFF.

The CDR3 sequence is CASTPQGYSPLHF. CDR3 in DNA: TGTGCCAGCACCCCCCAGGGTTATTCACCCCTCCACTTT. The chain couples TRBV28 to TRBJ1-6, with D possibly TRBD1 on 5 matching bases. Germline CDR1 reads MDHEN; CDR2 reads SYDVKM. The CDR3 runs to 13 residues. V lost 7 bases and J 8 bases, leaving 12 bases between the germline ends.

The V call is TRBV5-4, the J call TRBJ2-2; 10 positions agree with TRBD2. The V and J ends lost 4 bases and 3 bases, in that order; junction bases with no gene match: 0. The CDR3 consists of 14 residues. Germline V gene data show CDR1 as SGHNT and CDR2 as YYREEE (reference sequence). In DNA, the CDR3 is TGTGCCAGCAGCGGACTAGCGGACACCGGGGAGCTGTTTTTT. Translating it yields CASSGLADTGELFF.

The chain joins TRBV7-9 to TRBJ2-3; no reliable D call. CDR1 is SEHNR and CDR2 is FQNEAQ in the germline V gene (reference sequence). CDR3 length equals 12 residues. V was trimmed by 5 bases and J by 6 bases, leaving 9 bases between them. CDR3 in DNA: TGTGCCAGCAGCGAATCCTGGGATACGCAGTATTTT. Protein product: CASSESWDTQYF.

This clone appeared once. Different DNA sequences within this sample yield the same CDR3. The chain links TRBV29-1 to TRBJ1-1; 10 bases align to TRBD1. The CDR3 has 13 residues. CDR1 and CDR2 from the germline V gene are SQVTM and ANQGSEA. Losses at the gene ends were 4 bases for V and 6 bases for J; bases not matched to a gene: 5. The CDR3 reads CSVGGDRGSEAFF. Written as DNA, the CDR3 is TGCAGCGTTGGGGGGGACAGGGGCTCTGAAGCTTTCTTT.

Notes on this clone: The sample carries other DNA sequences with the same CDR3. The chain links TRBV7-9 to TRBJ1-2, with D maybe TRBD1 (5 bases). V shed 5 bases and J shed 2 bases, with 9 bases lying between them. The CDR3 contains 13 residues. Germline V gene sequence: CDR1 SEHNR, CDR2 FQNEAQ (reference sequence). The CDR3 reads CASSLRDNYGYTF. The CDR3 nucleotides read TGTGCCAGCAGCCTTAGGGACAACTATGGCTACACCTTC.

The CDR3 protein is CASSQSVSPGEKLFF. CDR3 nucleotides: TGTGCCAGCAGCCAATCTGTCTCACCGGGGGAAAAACTGTTTTTT. The chain carries TRBV16 and TRBJ1-4; D not resolved. With 0 bases removed from V and 8 bases from J, the gap between germline ends came to 13 bases. In germline, CDR1 is KGHSY, CDR2 FQNENV. The CDR3 has 15 residues. The full variable domain, with the rest looked up from reference TRBV16 and TRBJ1-4, is GEEVAQTPKHLVRGEGQKAKLYCAPIKGHSYVFWYQQVLKNEFKFLISFQNENVFDETGMPKERFSAKCLPNSPCSLEIQATKLEDSAVYFCASSQSVSPGEKLFFGSGTQLSVL.

The chain has TRBV5-1 and TRBJ1-5; TRBD1 matches 7 bases. CDR3 length: 17 amino acids. Looked up from germline, CDR1 is SGHRS and CDR2 is YFSETQ. The ends lost 3 bases at V and 6 bases at J; junction bases unmatched: 15. CDR3 in DNA: TGCGCCAGCAGCTCCCCGAATCGAACAGGGGTGGGTCAGCCCCAGCATTTT. Its protein is CASSSPNRTGVGQPQHF.

The chain links TRBV6-5 to TRBJ1-1, with D uncertain. V was trimmed by 4 bases and J by 1 base, leaving 10 bases between them. Germline lookup yields CDR1 MNHEY and CDR2 SVGAGI. The CDR3 has 14 residues. In DNA, the CDR3 is TGTGCCAGCAGTTCCGGGAGGACGAACACTGAAGCTTTCTTT. Translating it yields CASSSGRTNTEAFF.

The chain joins TRBV28 to TRBJ2-7; perhaps TRBD1 as D (6 bases). V gave up 7 bases and J gave up 3 bases, with 16 bases separating them. The CDR3 has 14 amino acids. Germline-derived CDR1 and CDR2 are MDHEN and SYDVKM. This CDR3 is CASTAWGPNYEQYF. The CDR3 DNA sequence: TGTGCCAGCACGGCGTGGGGGCCCAACTACGAGCAGTACTTC.

The chain employs TRBV3-1 (or the pseudogene TRBV3-2) and TRBJ1-1; no clear D. Germline lookup yields CDR1 LGHDT and CDR2 YNNKEL (reference sequence). The CDR3 has 12 amino acids. V was cut by 0 bases and J by 6 bases, with 5 bases left in between. CDR3 bases: TGTGCCAGCAGCCAAGAGTCCGCTGAAGCTTTCTTT. As protein: CASSQESAEAFF.

The V call is TRBV4-1, the J call TRBJ1-1; D is uncertain. CDR3 length equals 14 residues. The germline V gene has CDR1 MGHRA and CDR2 YSYEKL. V lost 1 base, J lost 1 base, and 7 bases lay in between. Here the CDR3 DNA reads TGCGCCAGCAGCCAAGGACTTACGAACACTGAAGCTTTCTTT. Translated: CASSQGLTNTEAFF.

The chain couples TRBV6-5 to TRBJ2-7, with D unclear. CDR1 is MNHEY, CDR2 SVGAGI, per germline. V was trimmed by 2 bases and J by 3 bases, leaving 8 bases between them. This CDR3 region has 13 residues. The CDR3 region has the DNA TGTGCCAGCAGTTACACAACAGACTACGAGCAGTACTTC. It is translated as CASSYTTDYEQYF.

V is TRBV25-1 and J is TRBJ2-5; D is undetermined. V lost 5 bases, J lost 2 bases, and 3 bases lay in between. The germline V gene has CDR1 MGHDK and CDR2 SYGVNS. This CDR3 spans 11 amino acids. CDR3 in amino acids: CASSTQETQYF. The CDR3 DNA sequence: TGTGCCAGCAGTACTCAAGAGACCCAGTACTTC.

The chain recombines TRBV5-1 with TRBJ1-4, with no clear D. Trimming stripped 3 bases from V and 6 bases from J, with 12 bases between. The CDR3 length is 14 residues. Germline values: CDR1 SGHRS, CDR2 YFSETQ. CDR3 bases: TGCGCCAGCAGCTACCGGAGTAGAGATGAAAAACTGTTTTTT. Residues: CASSYRSRDEKLFF.

This clone was seen a single time. This chain uses TRBV4-1 with TRBJ2-2; TRBD2 aligns across 9 bases. CDR3 size: 18 residues. J gave up 6 bases and V 4 bases, and 15 bases lay outside the gene matches. Germline lookup yields CDR1 MGHRA and CDR2 YSYEKL. The CDR3 region has the DNA TGCGCCAGCAGCCCGTGGCCAGCGGGGGGACAATATGCCGGGGAGCTGTTTTTT. The encoded protein is CASSPWPAGGQYAGELFF.

The chain links TRBV12-3 or TRBV12-4 to TRBJ1-5; D gene uncertain. V shed 9 bases and J shed 6 bases, with 15 bases lying between them. The CDR3 is made up of 13 amino acids. CDR3: CASRRGLAQPQHF. The CDR3 DNA reads as TGTGCCAGTAGACGCGGGTTGGCTCAGCCCCAGCATTTT.